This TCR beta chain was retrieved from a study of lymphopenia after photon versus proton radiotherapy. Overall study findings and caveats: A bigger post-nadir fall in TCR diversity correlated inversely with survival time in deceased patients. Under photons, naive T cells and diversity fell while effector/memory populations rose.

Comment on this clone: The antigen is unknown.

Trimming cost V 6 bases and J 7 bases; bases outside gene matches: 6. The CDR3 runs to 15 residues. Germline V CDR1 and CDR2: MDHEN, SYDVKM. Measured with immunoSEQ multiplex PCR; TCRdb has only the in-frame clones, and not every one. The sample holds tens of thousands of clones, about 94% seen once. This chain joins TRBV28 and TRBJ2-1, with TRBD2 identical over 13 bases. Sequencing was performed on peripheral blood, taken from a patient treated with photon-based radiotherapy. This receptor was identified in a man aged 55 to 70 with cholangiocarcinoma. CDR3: CASRVTSGRWNEQFF. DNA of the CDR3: TGTGCCAGCAGGGTGACTAGCGGGAGGTGGAATGAGCAGTTCTTC.